These 15 T cell receptor beta chains were sequenced from one sample in a study of CD8+ T cells in alopecia areata. RNA extraction and reverse transcription yielded cDNA as sequencing template. Profiled with immunoSEQ multiplex PCR; TCRdb holds only in-frame clones, not every one. The repertoire has about 140,000 clones, roughly 52% of them found once; the top ten carry 15%. Treatment described: oral pan-JAK inhibitor, 5-10 mg twice daily. The sequences come from CD8+ T cells sorted from blood, collected at week 4, from a patient treated with tofacitinib. The receptors derive from a human donor with alopecia areata.

About this clone: The identical CDR3 is also encoded by other nucleotide sequences in the sample. V usage is TRBV29-1 and J usage is TRBJ2-7, with 7 bases that match TRBD1. CDR1 SQVTM and CDR2 ANQGSEA come from the germline V gene. The CDR3 contains 13 residues. V trimming: 6 bases; J trimming: 0 bases; junction bases outside the gene matches: 5. CDR3: CSVATGLSYEQYF. The DNA for the CDR3 is TGCAGCGTCGCGACAGGGCTCTCCTACGAGCAGTACTTC.

This clone was seen only a few times. Other nucleotide sequences from this sample produce the same CDR3. The chain links TRBV6-5 to TRBJ1-1, with D unclear. Germline V gene sequence: CDR1 MNHEY, CDR2 SVGAGI. Trimming took 2 bases from V and 4 from J, leaving 5 bases between them. The CDR3 is 12 amino acids. The CDR3 DNA follows: TGTGCCAGCAGTTACGGTGGCACTGAAGCTTTCTTT. Encoded protein: CASSYGGTEAFF.

The CDR3 region has the DNA TGTGCCAGCATGGTGAACACTGAAGCTTTCTTT. Translated: CASMVNTEAFF. The chain carries TRBV27 and TRBJ1-1, with D unclear. The germline CDR1 and CDR2 sequences are MNHEY and SMNVEV (reference sequence). The CDR3 has 11 amino acids. V lost 7 bases and J lost 0, with 3 bases in between.

The chain is built from TRBV6-1 and TRBJ2-4; D gene unclear. Trimming pared 1 base from V and 3 bases from J, leaving 16 bases between. CDR3 length: 17 amino acids. From germline, CDR1 is MNHNS and CDR2 SASEGT. CDR3 bases: TGTGCCAGCAGTGAAGTAGGGTATAGCCCTGACAAAAACATTCAGTACTTC. It is translated as CASSEVGYSPDKNIQYF.

This chain uses TRBV30 with TRBJ2-3; D unresolved. Germline V gene data show CDR1 as GTSNPN and CDR2 as SVGIG (reference sequence). V was pared by 3 bases and J by 4 bases, with 8 bases between. There are 12 residues in the CDR3. DNA for the CDR3: TGTGCCTGGAGCCATCCCCCAGATACGCAGTATTTT. This translates into CAWSHPPDTQYF.

The chain joins TRBV7-9 to TRBJ2-5; 13 bases map to TRBD2. With V trimmed by 4 bases and J by 5 bases, 10 bases remained unmatched. The germline V gene has CDR1 SEHNR and CDR2 FQNEAQ (reference sequence). The CDR3 has 17 amino acids. CDR3 DNA: TGTGCCAGCAGCTCCCATCCAGGGACTAGCGGGGCGGAGACCCAGTACTTC. Translating gives CASSSHPGTSGAETQYF.

The chain links TRBV9 to TRBJ1-1; D unclear. V lost 3 bases, J lost 4 bases, and 10 bases lay in between. CDR1 is SGDLS and CDR2 is YYNGEE in the germline V gene. The CDR3 totals 13 residues. CDR3 in amino acids: CASSGFDGTEAFF. In DNA, the CDR3 is TGTGCCAGCAGCGGATTTGACGGCACTGAAGCTTTCTTT.

The CDR3 coding sequence is TGTGCCAGCAGTTACCAGGGCAGCGGGGGCACAGATACGCAGTATTTT. Translating it yields CASSYQGSGGTDTQYF. The V call is TRBV6-6, the J call TRBJ2-3, with 7 bases fitting TRBD2. The germline gives CDR1 MNHNY, CDR2 SVGAGI (reference sequence). The CDR3 sequence is 16 residues long. V was pared by 2 bases and J by 1 base, with 6 bases of the junction left unmatched.

The genes are TRBV9 and TRBJ2-1; D uncertain. Per germline, CDR1 SGDLS and CDR2 YYNGEE. V gave up 4 bases and J gave up 6 bases, with 5 bases separating them. The CDR3 totals 11 residues. The CDR3 DNA reads as TGTGCCAGCAGCCCCGGCAATGAGCAGTTCTTC. Translation: CASSPGNEQFF. Drawing the rest from reference TRBV9 and TRBJ2-1, the complete variable domain is DSGVTQTPKHLITATGQRVTLRCSPRSGDLSVYWYQQSLDQGLQFLIQYYNGEERAKGNILERFSAQQFPDLHSELNLSSLELGDSALYFCASSPGNEQFFGPGTRLTVL.

Turning to this clone: This may be a read error: a much more frequent sequence differs by one nucleotide. The chain carries TRBV6-1 and TRBJ2-7; 7 positions match TRBD1. The CDR3 totals 13 residues. CDR1 and CDR2 from the germline V gene are MNHNS and SASEGT. The V and J ends lost 4 bases and 0 bases, in that order; junction bases with no gene match: 0. The CDR3 loop is CASSGDSSYEQYF. The CDR3 DNA sequence: TGTGCCAGCAGTGGGGACAGCTCCTACGAGCAGTACTTC.

This chain links TRBV6-5 with TRBJ1-1; no definite D call. From germline, CDR1 is MNHEY and CDR2 SVGAGI. V gave up 2 bases and J gave up 4 bases, with 14 bases separating them. The CDR3 has 15 amino acids. As DNA, the CDR3 is TGTGCCAGCAGTTACAGCACCGGGTCGGGCACTGAAGCTTTCTTT. Encoded protein: CASSYSTGSGTEAFF.

This clone was observed many times. V and J are TRBV6-5 and TRBJ2-2; 8 bases are shared with TRBD1. Germline CDR1 is MNHEY and CDR2 is SVGAGI. The trim removed 5 bases at V and 7 bases at J, leaving 6 bases unmatched. The CDR3 is 14 residues long. The DNA of the CDR3 is TGTGCCAGCAGTAATCAGGGGGCTGTCGGGGAGCTGTTTTTT. Protein: CASSNQGAVGELFF.

This chain joins TRBV6-5 and TRBJ2-5, with 7 positions matching TRBD1. CDR1 is MNHEY and CDR2 is SVGAGI in the germline V gene. Losses at the gene ends were 6 bases for V and 2 bases for J; bases not matched to a gene: 3. This CDR3 has 13 amino acids. The CDR3 DNA reads TGTGCCAGCAGGCGACAGGGACAAGAGACCCAGTACTTC. It is translated as CASRRQGQETQYF.

V gene TRBV2 combines with J gene TRBJ2-4; D is unclear. Germline assignment: CDR1 SNHLY and CDR2 FYNNEI. CDR3 length: 15 amino acids. Trimming left V 1 base short and J 0 bases short, with 7 bases between. The CDR3 DNA follows: TGTGCCAGCAGTGAAGACAAACTAGCCAAAAACATTCAGTACTTC. Its translation is CASSEDKLAKNIQYF.

This clone has only a few counts. The chain is built from TRBV7-6 and TRBJ2-1; 10 bases map to TRBD1. The germline CDR1 and CDR2 sequences are SGHVS and FNYEAQ. The CDR3 is 15 amino acids. Unmatched junction bases numbered 6, after V lost 4 bases and J lost 6 bases. The CDR3 is CASSSGQGVPNEQFF. For the CDR3, the DNA is TGTGCCAGCAGCTCCGGACAGGGGGTTCCCAATGAGCAGTTCTTC.